These 10 T cell receptor beta chains share one sample of origin, sequenced in a study of shared clonotypes between healthy human individuals. Profiling relied on immunoSEQ multiplex PCR, and the TCRdb table lists in-frame clones only, not all of them. The sample yields under 1,100,000 clones, about 80% seen once. Sequenced material: memory CD4+ T cells sorted from blood. Regarding subset: CD45RA-negative fraction. These receptors originate from a man aged 18 to 30 in good health.

CDR3 bases: TGTGCCACGAGACAGGATAGGCACGAGCAGTACTTC. Its translation is CATRQDRHEQYF. The chain carries TRBV6-1 and TRBJ2-7, with a possible D match to TRBD1 (6 bases). V shed 10 bases and J shed 5 bases, with 15 bases lying between them. The CDR3 has 12 amino acids. Germline-derived CDR1 and CDR2 are MNHNS and SASEGT.

The chain joins TRBV11-1 to TRBJ1-1; TRBD1 might be the D (6 bases). Germline V gene sequence: CDR1 SGHAT, CDR2 FQDESV (reference sequence). The CDR3 spans 12 residues. V was shortened by 5 bases and J by 6 bases, with 10 bases between the two germline ends. The CDR3 DNA follows: TGTGCCAGCAGCCTACAGGGTCCTGAAGCTTTCTTT. Residues: CASSLQGPEAFF.

This clone has more than one count but fewer than ten. The V call is TRBV29-1, the J call TRBJ1-2; D not resolved. Trimming removed 7 bases at V and 1 base at J, with 10 bases between. Germline assignment: CDR1 SQVTM and CDR2 ANQGSEA. The CDR3 contains 12 residues. Here the CDR3 reads CSGGPLNYGYTF. The CDR3 DNA reads as TGCAGCGGCGGACCGCTTAACTATGGCTACACCTTC.

This clone was counted once. The chain links TRBV28 to TRBJ2-7, with 7 bases that match TRBD2. The germline gives CDR1 MDHEN, CDR2 SYDVKM. Trimming removed 6 bases from V and 6 bases from J; junction bases left unmatched: 11. The CDR3 has 14 residues. For the CDR3, the DNA is TGTGCCAGCAGACGCGCGGGGGAGGCCCGCGAGCAGTACTTC. This translates into CASRRAGEAREQYF.

The chain links TRBV6-5 to TRBJ1-2; TRBD1 might be the D (6 bases). Trimming removed 0 bases at V and 5 bases at J, with 13 bases between. The CDR3 has 15 amino acids. Germline CDR1 MNHEY, CDR2 SVGAGI. The CDR3 DNA sequence: TGTGCCAGCAGTTACTCGGCCAGGGGAGTTTATGGCTACACCTTC. It yields the protein CASSYSARGVYGYTF.

J is TRBJ1-1 and V is TRBV2; a possible D gene is TRBD1 (5 bases). Trimming removed 7 bases from V and 2 bases from J, with 14 bases in between. CDR1 is SNHLY, CDR2 FYNNEI, per germline. The CDR3 is 14 residues long. CDR3 DNA sequence: TGTGCCAGCAACCCCCAGGGAAGCAACACTGAAGCTTTCTTT. Protein sequence: CASNPQGSNTEAFF.

This clone was detected once. Different DNA sequences within this sample yield the same CDR3. The chain couples TRBV7-9 to TRBJ2-5; 7 bases map to TRBD2. Germline V gene lookup returns CDR1 SEHNR and CDR2 FQNEAQ (reference sequence). V shed 0 bases, J shed 4 bases, and the junction held 2 bases outside the gene matches. The CDR3 is 14 residues long. This CDR3 reads CASSLAGGGETQYF. The CDR3 nucleotides read TGTGCCAGCAGCTTAGCGGGCGGGGGAGAGACCCAGTACTTC.

J is TRBJ1-4 and V is TRBV4-1, with 7 bases lining up with TRBD1. Per germline, CDR1 MGHRA and CDR2 YSYEKL. The junction had 9 bases not matched to a gene; V was cut back by 4 bases and J by 1 base. This CDR3 comprises 17 residues. In DNA form, the CDR3 reads TGCGCCAGCAGCCGACAGGGTGGGAAGGTAACTAATGAAAAACTGTTTTTT. Encoded protein: CASSRQGGKVTNEKLFF.

This chain connects TRBV28 to TRBJ1-2; 7 bases line up with TRBD1. The CDR3 runs 13 residues. The trim removed 3 bases at V and 11 bases at J, leaving 9 bases unmatched. Germline V CDR1 and CDR2: MDHEN, SYDVKM. The CDR3 here is CASSFEGAQGYTF. CDR3 sequence (DNA): TGTGCCAGCAGTTTCGAGGGGGCGCAAGGATACACCTTC.

The chain carries TRBV5-8 and TRBJ2-7; TRBD1 might be the D (5 bases). CDR3 length: 13 residues. Per the germline V gene, CDR1 is SGHTS and CDR2 is YDEGEE. Trimming cost V 7 bases and J 2 bases, with 13 bases left between them. This CDR3 is CASAPGLTYEQYF. The CDR3 DNA sequence: TGTGCCAGCGCCCCAGGGCTTACCTACGAGCAGTACTTC.